This is a list of T cell receptor beta chains from one sample in a study of breast tumors, draining lymph nodes, adjacent tissues. MiXCR, applied by TCRdb to the multiplex PCR reads, yields one record per CDR3 protein. In the table there are 150,000 to 200,000 distinct CDR3 sequences, approximately 31% of which are singletons. The sample consisted of axillary lymph node tissue. All receptors come from a female donor with breast cancer. Some clones in this sample may be carry-over from other donors' samples. Both conserved end residues are part of each CDR3. D genes are given only for firm matches. Size is stated for part of the rows, as once, few or many counts, or as a class when the clone is expanded.

d_gene	j_gene	v_gene	abundance	CDR3aa	CDR3nt
NA	TRBJ2-3	TRBV11-2	NA	CASSLWVLEQDTQYF	TGTGCCAGCAGCTTATGGGTACTAGAACAAGATACGCAGTATTTT
TRBD1	TRBJ1-2	TRBV9	NA	CASSMGQATTTF	TGTGCCAGCAGCATGGGACAGGCCACTACCACCTTC
TRBD1	TRBJ1-5	TRBV20-1	many	CSARETGSNQPQHF	TGCAGTGCTCGGGAGACAGGGAGCAATCAGCCCCAGCATTTT
NA	TRBJ2-3	TRBV10-3	many	CAISEGSVSTDTQYF	TGTGCCATCAGTGAAGGGTCGGTTAGCACAGATACGCAGTATTTT
NA	TRBJ2-5	TRBV20-1	many	CSARGDFQETQYF	TGCAGTGCTAGAGGCGACTTTCAAGAGACCCAGTACTTC
NA	TRBJ1-1	TRBV29-1	few	CSVEAELRNTEAFF	TGCAGCGTTGAAGCAGAATTGAGGAACACTGAAGCTTTCTTT
NA	TRBJ2-2	TRBV19	NA	CASSIDPGAGELFF	TGTGCCAGTAGTATAGACCCAGGAGCGGGGGAGCTGTTTTTT
TRBD1	TRBJ1-5	TRBV6-2/TRBV6-3	many	CASRQGATVGNQPQHF	TGTGCCAGCAGGCAGGGGGCGACGGTCGGCAATCAGCCCCAGCATTTT
NA	TRBJ2-3	TRBV20-1	NA	CSARDRVGGTQYF	TGCAGTGCTAGAGATCGGGTAGGGGGTACGCAGTATTTT
TRBD2	TRBJ2-1	TRBV2	many	CASSVEGGGLGGQFF	TGTGCCAGCAGTGTGGAGGGCGGGGGGTTGGGCGGGCAGTTCTTC
NA	TRBJ2-7	TRBV6-2/TRBV6-3	many	CASSSQGPVSEEQYF	TGTGCCAGCAGCAGCCAGGGCCCCGTCTCGGAAGAGCAGTACTTC
NA	TRBJ2-7	TRBV6-2/TRBV6-3	few	CASSYSQGDSSYEQYF	TGTGCCAGCAGTTACTCCCAGGGGGACTCCTCCTACGAGCAGTACTTC
TRBD2	TRBJ2-1	TRBV6-6	NA	CASSHLAGGESEQFF	TGTGCCAGCAGTCACCTAGCGGGAGGGGAGAGTGAGCAGTTCTTC
NA	TRBJ2-7	TRBV5-5	many	CASSLLSYEQYF	TGTGCCAGCAGCTTGCTCAGTTACGAGCAGTACTTC
NA	TRBJ1-1	TRBV7-2	NA	CASSFNREAFF	TGTGCCAGCAGCTTCAACAGGGAAGCTTTCTTT
NA	TRBJ2-7	TRBV3-1	many	CASSQNRDSYEQYF	TGTGCCAGCAGCCAAAACAGGGACTCCTACGAGCAGTACTTC
NA	TRBJ2-5	TRBV3-1	many	CASSQTWETQYF	TGTGCCAGCAGCCAGACGTGGGAGACCCAGTACTTC
NA	TRBJ2-3	TRBV20-1	NA	CSAPPSTDTQYF	TGCAGTGCTCCCCCGTCCACAGATACGCAGTATTTT
NA	TRBJ2-7	TRBV5-4	many	CASSSSRASDSYEQYF	TGTGCCAGCAGCTCCTCCCGGGCCAGCGACTCCTACGAGCAGTACTTC
TRBD2	TRBJ2-5	TRBV9	many	CASSVDVVAGGRETQYF	TGTGCCAGCAGCGTAGATGTGGTAGCGGGGGGGCGGGAGACCCAGTACTTC
NA	TRBJ2-5	TRBV5-8	many	CASSPTRETQYF	TGTGCCAGCAGCCCCACCAGGGAGACCCAGTACTTC
TRBD2	TRBJ2-3	TRBV4-2	NA	CASSRGLARGRGDTQYF	TGTGCCAGCAGCCGAGGACTAGCGAGGGGGCGAGGTGATACGCAGTATTTT
NA	TRBJ1-1	TRBV19	NA	CASSRDGYTEAFF	TGTGCCAGTAGTAGGGATGGGTACACTGAAGCTTTCTTT
NA	TRBJ2-6	TRBV29-1	NA	CSVPGLCSGANVLTF	TGCAGCGTCCCCGGGCTGTGCTCTGGGGCCAACGTCCTGACTTTC
NA	TRBJ1-2	TRBV3-2	NA	CASSQDQGTQFRYTF	TGTGCCAGCAGCCAAGATCAAGGGACACAATTTCGCTACACCTTC
NA	TRBJ1-1	TRBV5-1	few	CASSLASGVNTEAFF	TGCGCCAGCAGCTTGGCCTCAGGGGTGAACACTGAAGCTTTCTTT
NA	TRBJ2-3	TRBV11-3	many	CASSLIGGETDTQYF	TGTGCCAGCAGCCTCATAGGGGGAGAGACAGATACGCAGTATTTT
NA	TRBJ1-4	TRBV20-1	NA	CSARVYGSYNEKLFF	TGCAGTGCTAGAGTCTACGGCTCCTACAATGAAAAACTGTTTTTT
NA	TRBJ1-1	TRBV15	once	CATSRDRAAAEAFF	TGCGCCACCAGCAGAGATAGGGCCGCCGCTGAAGCTTTCTTT
NA	TRBJ2-7	TRBV6-2/TRBV6-3	NA	CASSYRRGLSHEQYF	TGTGCCAGCAGTTACCGGAGGGGGCTGTCCCACGAGCAGTACTTC
TRBD1	TRBJ2-7	TRBV30	many	CACYSRDRGIYEQYF	TGTGCCTGTTACTCCCGGGACAGGGGTATCTACGAGCAGTACTTC
NA	TRBJ2-7	TRBV20-1	many	CSARDGSGYEQYF	TGCAGTGCTAGAGACGGATCCGGCTACGAGCAGTACTTC
NA	TRBJ2-3	TRBV9	NA	CASSVARDRQYF	TGTGCCAGCAGCGTAGCGAGGGATAGGCAGTATTTT
TRBD1	TRBJ2-3	TRBV7-2	many	CASSLPPGQSQYF	TGTGCCAGCAGCTTACCGCCGGGACAGTCGCAGTATTTT
NA	TRBJ1-4	TRBV7-9	NA	CASSLHITSGGKGFF	TGTGCCAGCAGCTTACATATTACTAGCGGGGGTAAGGGGTTTTTT